The following is a TCR beta chain sequence with its context. The data derive from a study of metastatic and nonmetastatic thyroid tumors. Prior to thyroid surgery, none of the patients had received any treatment. V gave up 4 bases and J gave up 4 bases, with 10 bases separating them. CDR3 length: 13 residues. CDR1 is SGHRS and CDR2 is YFSETQ in the germline V gene. TCRdb reanalyzed the PCR reads via MiXCR. This table has about 19,000 clones, more than 20% appearing once. The sample was blood. The rearrangement uses TRBV5-1 and TRBJ2-3; no reliable D call. The TCR was taken from a male donor with papillary thyroid cancer or a benign thyroid nodule (not recorded which). Some clones in this sample may be carry-over from other donors' samples. CDR3 coding DNA: TGCGCCAGCAGCACCCCGGGCGCAGATACGCAGTATTTT. It specifies CASSTPGADTQYF.